The 22 T cell receptor beta chains reported below all come from one sample, sequenced in a study of blood T cell repertoires in COVID-19. Repertoires were generated with immunoSEQ multiplex PCR, while TCRdb's copy carries only in-frame clones and drops some. The table has 200,000 or so clones, approximately 85% seen once. Sequencing was done on a sample of peripheral blood. The source is a man aged 50 to 59 who had recovered from COVID-19.

This clone was observed a handful of times. V usage is TRBV7-2 and J usage is TRBJ2-6; TRBD1 agrees at 9 bases. There are 15 residues in the CDR3. Losses at the gene ends were 5 bases for V and 3 bases for J; bases not matched to a gene: 2. Germline V gene data show CDR1 as SGHTA and CDR2 as FQGNSA. Here the CDR3 reads CASSTGGGGANVLTF. The CDR3 nucleotides are TGTGCCAGCAGCACAGGGGGCGGTGGGGCCAACGTCCTGACTTTC.

The rearrangement uses TRBV13 and TRBJ2-5; D may be TRBD2 (6 bases). Trimming left V 2 bases short and J 4 bases short, with 11 bases between. Germline V gene lookup returns CDR1 PRHDT and CDR2 FYEKMQ (reference sequence). There are 14 residues in the CDR3. The CDR3 reads CASSLPGVRETQYF. The CDR3 bases are TGTGCCAGCAGCTTACCGGGAGTAAGAGAGACCCAGTACTTC.

This chain uses TRBV4-2 with TRBJ1-1; D might be TRBD1 (5 bases). Germline CDR1 and CDR2: LGHNA and YNFKEQ. The CDR3 sequence is 15 residues long. Trimming cost V 4 bases and J 2 bases, with 14 bases left between them. In nucleotides, the CDR3 is TGTGCCAGCAGCCGTGACGGATGGGGCAACACTGAAGCTTTCTTT. Its protein product is CASSRDGWGNTEAFF.

The V and J genes are TRBV14 and TRBJ2-1; the match to TRBD1 covers 8 bases. The CDR3 loop spans 15 amino acids. J gave up 7 bases and V 1 base, and 6 bases lay outside the gene matches. Germline V gene data show CDR1 as SGHDN and CDR2 as FVKESK. In nucleotides, the CDR3 is TGTGCCAGCAGCCAAGCCAGGGGGCAGACGAATGAGCAGTTCTTC. This sequence encodes CASSQARGQTNEQFF.

The chain has TRBV5-6 and TRBJ1-3; 7 positions agree with TRBD1. The V and J ends lost 3 bases and 7 bases, in that order; junction bases with no gene match: 7. The CDR3 is made up of 14 amino acids. Germline CDR1 SGHDT, CDR2 YYEEEE. The CDR3, as DNA: TGTGCCAGCAGCTGGGCCGGGACAGCGAACACCATATATTTT. Protein: CASSWAGTANTIYF.

This clone was seen a single time. The chain employs TRBV13 and TRBJ2-7; the D gene is possibly TRBD1 (5 bases). CDR3 size: 12 residues. Germline loops: CDR1 PRHDT, CDR2 FYEKMQ (reference sequence). V was trimmed by 4 bases and J by 3 bases, leaving 7 bases between them. CDR3 bases: TGTGCCAGCAGCTGGGGCTTCTACGAGCAGTACTTC. Protein sequence: CASSWGFYEQYF. The full variable domain, in which reference TRBV13 and TRBJ2-7 provide the parts outside the CDR3, is AAGVIQSPRHLIKEKRETATLKCYPIPRHDTVYWYQQGPGQDPQFLISFYEKMQSDKGSIPDRFSAQQFSDYHSELNMSSLELGDSALYFCASSWGFYEQYFGPGTRLTVT.

This chain uses TRBV27 with TRBJ2-1; TRBD2 is a possible D gene (5 bases). There are 20 residues in the CDR3. Looked up from germline, CDR1 is MNHEY and CDR2 is SMNVEV (reference sequence). V was clipped by 3 bases and J by 0 bases, with 24 bases between them. CDR3 in DNA: TGTGCCAGCAGTTTTCAAGGGCGACGGGATCCGGCGAGCTCCTACAATGAGCAGTTCTTC. It codes for CASSFQGRRDPASSYNEQFF.

This rearrangement joins TRBV11-2 to TRBJ2-2; TRBD2 matches at 12 bases. There are 16 residues in the CDR3. J was trimmed by 2 bases and V by 6 bases; bases with no gene match: 4. Germline assignment: CDR1 SGHAT and CDR2 FQNNGV. The CDR3 loop reads CASRPTSGSNTGELFF. The CDR3 DNA reads as TGTGCCAGCAGGCCGACTAGCGGGAGTAACACCGGGGAGCTGTTTTTT. Full variable domain (missing parts from reference TRBV11-2 and TRBJ2-2): EAGVAQSPRYKIIEKRQSVAFWCNPISGHATLYWYQQILGQGPKLLIQFQNNGVVDDSQLPKDRFSAERLKGVDSTLKIQPAKLEDSAVYLCASRPTSGSNTGELFFGEGSRLTVL.

V usage is TRBV11-2 and J usage is TRBJ2-2, with TRBD2 identical over 8 bases. Germline V lookup: CDR1 SGHAT, CDR2 FQNNGV. The ends lost 0 bases at V and 3 bases at J; junction bases unmatched: 9. The CDR3 loop spans 18 amino acids. The CDR3 spells CASSLDIPFGGDTGELFF. Written as DNA, the CDR3 is TGTGCCAGCAGCTTAGATATCCCCTTCGGGGGGGACACCGGGGAGCTGTTTTTT. The full variable domain, its missing parts supplied by reference TRBV11-2 and TRBJ2-2, is EAGVAQSPRYKIIEKRQSVAFWCNPISGHATLYWYQQILGQGPKLLIQFQNNGVVDDSQLPKDRFSAERLKGVDSTLKIQPAKLEDSAVYLCASSLDIPFGGDTGELFFGEGSRLTVL.

V is TRBV4-1 and J is TRBJ1-4, with D unclear. V lost 1 base and J 7 bases, leaving 16 bases between the germline ends. This CDR3 contains 16 residues. The germline CDR1 and CDR2 sequences are MGHRA and YSYEKL. The CDR3 region has the DNA TGCGCCAGCAGCCAAGGGAGTGGAGGTGGTGGTGAAAAACTGTTTTTT. Protein sequence: CASSQGSGGGGEKLFF.

The gene calls are TRBV7-6 and TRBJ2-2; D possibly corresponds to TRBD1 (5 bases). CDR3 length: 16 amino acids. V gave up 1 base and J gave up 0 bases, with 9 bases separating them. Germline V gives CDR1 SGHVS, CDR2 FNYEAQ. CDR3 sequence: CASSLGDRTNTGELFF. The CDR3 bases are TGTGCCAGCAGCTTAGGAGACAGAACGAACACCGGGGAGCTGTTTTTT. Full variable domain (rest looked up from reference TRBV7-6 and TRBJ2-2): GAGVSQSPRYKVTKRGQDVALRCDPISGHVSLYWYRQALGQGPEFLTYFNYEAQQDKSGLPNDRFSAERPEGSISTLTIQRTEQRDSAMYRCASSLGDRTNTGELFFGEGSRLTVL.

This clone was counted only a few times. The J gene is TRBJ1-5, the V gene TRBV6-1; the match to TRBD1 covers 10 bases. V was pared by 1 base and J by 2 bases, with 5 bases of the junction left unmatched. Germline values: CDR1 MNHNS, CDR2 SASEGT. The CDR3 consists of 17 residues. CDR3 in DNA: TGTGCCAGCAGTGAAGTCGGGACAGGGGCCGGCAATCAGCCCCAGCATTTT. This encodes CASSEVGTGAGNQPQHF.

This sequence joins TRBV6-5 and TRBJ1-4; TRBD1 aligns across 7 bases. V was pared by 6 bases and J by 0 bases, with 4 bases of the junction left unmatched. The CDR3 totals 15 residues. Looked up from germline, CDR1 is MNHEY and CDR2 is SVGAGI. CDR3 residues: CASRSQGATNEKLFF. The CDR3 bases are TGTGCCAGCAGATCCCAGGGGGCAACTAATGAAAAACTGTTTTTT.

The chain carries TRBV7-8 and TRBJ2-1, with TRBD2 as a possible D gene (6 bases). The V end was cut by 5 bases, the J end by 4 bases, with 18 bases between. Germline V lookup: CDR1 SGHVS, CDR2 FQNEAQ. The CDR3 sequence is 16 residues long. In DNA, the CDR3 is TGTGCCAGCAGCCTAAGACCCCGACTAGATTACAATGAGCAGTTCTTC. Translated, it gives CASSLRPRLDYNEQFF.

This clone occurred a few times. The CDR3: CASRAISSPLHF. The CDR3 nucleotides read TGTGCCAGCAGAGCCATTAGTTCACCCCTCCACTTT. The J gene is TRBJ1-6, the V gene TRBV2; D not resolved. V was shortened by 6 bases and J by 9 bases, with 9 bases between the two germline ends. This CDR3 region has 12 residues. Germline loops: CDR1 SNHLY, CDR2 FYNNEI.

Turning to this clone: Other DNA sequences in the same sample also yield this CDR3. V and J are TRBV19 and TRBJ2-5; maybe TRBD1 (6 bases). The length of the CDR3 is 14 residues. Germline-derived CDR1 and CDR2 are LNHDA and SQIVND (reference sequence). The ends were cut back, 5 bases at V and 4 bases at J, with 14 bases in the middle. The CDR3 DNA follows: TGTGCCAGTAGTCCGCGTGGCAGGGGAGAGACCCAGTACTTC. Protein: CASSPRGRGETQYF.

This chain connects TRBV5-5 to TRBJ2-2; 12 bases line up with TRBD2. The CDR3 runs 16 residues. CDR1 and CDR2 (germline): SGHKS, YYEKEE (reference sequence). Trimming cost V 2 bases and J 5 bases; bases outside gene matches: 4. The CDR3 loop reads CASSLRLAGATGELFF. DNA for the CDR3: TGTGCCAGCAGCTTACGACTAGCGGGAGCTACCGGGGAGCTGTTTTTT.

The rearrangement uses TRBV18 and TRBJ1-6; tentative D call: TRBD1 (5 bases). The CDR3 sequence is 15 residues long. The ends were cut back, 2 bases at V and 5 bases at J, with 10 bases in the middle. CDR1 and CDR2 from the germline V gene are KGHSH and LQKENI. The chain's CDR3 is CASSPFSRDNSPLHF. The CDR3 coding sequence is TGTGCCAGCTCACCATTTAGCAGGGATAATTCACCCCTCCACTTT.

The chain recombines TRBV5-4 with TRBJ2-7, with 9 bases matching TRBD1. Germline V CDR1 and CDR2: SGHNT, YYREEE (reference sequence). V lost 4 bases and J lost 3; bases outside the gene matches: 5. The CDR3 sequence is 14 residues long. CDR3 residues: CASSRGQGGYEQYF. The CDR3 DNA sequence: TGTGCCAGCAGCAGGGGACAGGGAGGCTACGAGCAGTACTTC.

The chain employs TRBV19 and TRBJ1-1; D gene unclear. V gave up 3 bases and J gave up 4 bases, with 9 bases separating them. Germline V gene lookup returns CDR1 LNHDA and CDR2 SQIVND (reference sequence). The CDR3 is 13 residues long. CDR3 nucleotides: TGTGCCAGTAGTATGACCGGGGTCACTGAAGCTTTCTTT. Its protein product is CASSMTGVTEAFF.

The chain employs TRBV7-7 and TRBJ1-4; 9 bases are a match to TRBD1. Germline-derived CDR1 and CDR2 are SSHAT and FNYEAQ (reference sequence). The CDR3 covers 15 residues. V trimming: 4 bases; J trimming: 4 bases; junction bases outside the gene matches: 4. The CDR3 loop reads CASSSGQGYNEKLFF. Written as DNA, the CDR3 is TGTGCCAGCAGCTCCGGACAGGGGTATAATGAAAAACTGTTTTTT.

In its sample, this clone was seen once. This chain links TRBV19 with TRBJ2-5; 7 bases match TRBD1. Germline values: CDR1 LNHDA, CDR2 SQIVND (reference sequence). V gave up 2 bases and J gave up 1 base; unmatched junction bases: 4. CDR3 length: 15 amino acids. The CDR3 DNA reads as TGTGCCAGTAGTATACGGCCAGGGGGCCAAGAGACCCAGTACTTC. It encodes CASSIRPGGQETQYF.